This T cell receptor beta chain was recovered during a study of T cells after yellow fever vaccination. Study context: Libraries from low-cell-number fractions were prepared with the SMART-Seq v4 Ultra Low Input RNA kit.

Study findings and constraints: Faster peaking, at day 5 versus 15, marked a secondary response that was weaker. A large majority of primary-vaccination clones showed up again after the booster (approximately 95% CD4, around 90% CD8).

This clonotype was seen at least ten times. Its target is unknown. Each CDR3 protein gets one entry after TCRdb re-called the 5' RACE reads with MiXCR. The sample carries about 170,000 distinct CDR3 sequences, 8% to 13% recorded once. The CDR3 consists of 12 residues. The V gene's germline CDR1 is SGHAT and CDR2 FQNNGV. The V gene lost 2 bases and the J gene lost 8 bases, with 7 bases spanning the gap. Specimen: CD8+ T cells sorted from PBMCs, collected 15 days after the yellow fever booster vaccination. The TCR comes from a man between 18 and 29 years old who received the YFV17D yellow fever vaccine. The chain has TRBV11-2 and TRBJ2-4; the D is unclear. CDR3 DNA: TGTGCCAGCAGCTTAACGGGTCACATTCAGTACTTC. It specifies CASSLTGHIQYF.